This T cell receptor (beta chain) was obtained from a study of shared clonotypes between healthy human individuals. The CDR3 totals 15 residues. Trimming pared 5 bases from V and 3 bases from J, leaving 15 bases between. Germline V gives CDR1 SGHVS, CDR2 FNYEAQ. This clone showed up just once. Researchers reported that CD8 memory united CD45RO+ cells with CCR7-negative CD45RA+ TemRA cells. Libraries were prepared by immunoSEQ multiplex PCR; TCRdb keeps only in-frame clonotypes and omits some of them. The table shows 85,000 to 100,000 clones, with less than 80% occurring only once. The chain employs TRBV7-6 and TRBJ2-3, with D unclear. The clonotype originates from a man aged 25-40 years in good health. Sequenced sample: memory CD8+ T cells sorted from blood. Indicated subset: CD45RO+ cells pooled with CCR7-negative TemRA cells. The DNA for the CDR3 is TGTGCCAGCAGCCAGGCAGTAGGTAGGACAGATACGCAGTATTTT. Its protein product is CASSQAVGRTDTQYF. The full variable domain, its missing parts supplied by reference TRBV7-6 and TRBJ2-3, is GAGVSQSPRYKVTKRGQDVALRCDPISGHVSLYWYRQALGQGPEFLTYFNYEAQQDKSGLPNDRFSAERPEGSISTLTIQRTEQRDSAMYRCASSQAVGRTDTQYFGPGTRLTVL.